Here is one TCR beta chain with its context. This entry is derived from a study of cytomegalovirus exposure and HLA in healthy donors. CDR3 length: 14 residues. J was trimmed by 4 bases and V by 3 bases; bases with no gene match: 6. Looked up from germline, CDR1 is SGDLS and CDR2 is YYNGEE. TCRdb's table, derived via immunoSEQ multiplex PCR, lists solely in-frame clones and lacks some. The sample lists some 320,000 clones; 87% were seen once. This receptor was obtained from a woman aged 25 to 39 in good health and CMV-seropositive. Material: PBMCs. This chain joins TRBV9 and TRBJ1-2, with 7 nucleotides matching TRBD1. CDR3 residues: CASSAGQTSYGYTF. CDR3 coding DNA: TGTGCCAGCAGCGCGGGACAGACCTCCTATGGCTACACCTTC.